This is a list of T cell receptor beta chains from one sample in a study of cytomegalovirus exposure and HLA in healthy donors. The assay was immunoSEQ multiplex PCR, and TCRdb's table has in-frame clones only and misses some. The sample lists about 52,000 clones; approximately 72% were seen once. Sample: PBMCs. These receptors all come from a woman in her 50s in good health and CMV-seronegative. CDR3s include the opening cysteine and the closing phenylalanine or tryptophan. A D gene is named only where the DNA matches it firmly. Not all rows give a size; the values are once, few, many and, for expanded clones, a class.

v_call,clone_size,j_call,d_call,cdr3_aa,cdr3_nt
TRBV5-4,NA,TRBJ1-4,NA,CASSKDPNSATNEKLFF,TGTGCCAGCAGCAAAGACCCCAACAGTGCAACTAATGAAAAACTGTTTTTT
TRBV2,NA,TRBJ2-5,NA,CASTERLETQYF,TGTGCCAGCACGGAGCGTTTGGAGACCCAGTACTTC
TRBV7-9,NA,TRBJ1-1,TRBD1,CASSSEDRGAFF,TGTGCCAGCAGCTCCGAGGACAGGGGAGCTTTCTTT
TRBV29-1,once,TRBJ2-2,NA,CSQTPRQADTGELFF,TGCAGCCAGACGCCCCGACAGGCGGATACCGGGGAGCTGTTTTTT
TRBV2,NA,TRBJ1-2,TRBD1,CASSGAGGNGYTF,TGTGCCAGCAGTGGGGCAGGGGGCAATGGCTACACCTTC
TRBV7-9,NA,TRBJ2-7,NA,CASSFPRGPSYEQYF,TGTGCCAGCAGCTTCCCTCGAGGGCCTTCCTACGAGCAGTACTTC
TRBV28,NA,TRBJ1-2,TRBD1,CASSPPAGTAFYGYTF,TGTGCCAGCAGTCCTCCCGCCGGGACAGCGTTCTATGGCTACACCTTC
TRBV5-1,NA,TRBJ2-7,TRBD1,CASSLGSGGSYEQYF,TGCGCCAGCAGCTTGGGGTCAGGGGGTAGTTACGAGCAGTACTTC
TRBV19,NA,TRBJ2-2,TRBD2,CASTPSVLAELTNTGELFF,TGTGCCAGTACCCCAAGCGTGCTAGCGGAGCTCACGAACACCGGGGAGCTGTTTTTT
TRBV2,once,TRBJ2-3,NA,CASSVSDTQYF,TGTGCCAGCAGTGTCTCAGATACGCAGTATTTT
TRBV7-2,once,TRBJ2-5,TRBD1,CASSSRTGGDQQYF,TGTGCCAGCAGCTCCCGGACAGGGGGCGATCAGCAGTACTTC
TRBV19,NA,TRBJ2-3,TRBD1,CASSKQQGIDGTDTQYF,TGTGCCAGTAGTAAACAACAGGGGATCGACGGCACAGATACGCAGTATTTT
TRBV7-9,once,TRBJ1-4,NA,CASSSQATNEKLFF,TGTGCCAGCAGCTCACAGGCAACTAATGAAAAACTGTTTTTT
TRBV27,once,TRBJ2-7,TRBD1,CASSLGTGHGEQYF,TGTGCCAGCAGTTTAGGGACAGGGCACGGGGAGCAGTACTTC
TRBV2,NA,TRBJ2-1,TRBD2,CASSERGGYNEQFF,TGTGCCAGCAGTGAGCGGGGGGGTTACAATGAGCAGTTCTTC